This is a list of T cell receptor beta chains from one sample in a study of T cell repertoires in cytomegalovirus infection. Each CDR3 protein is one row after TCRdb ran MiXCR on the reads. The sample includes 150,000 to 200,000 distinct CDR3 sequences, approximately 20% seen only once; the top ten take around 3.1%. Source material: PBMCs. These receptors all come from a human donor in good health (CMV status not recorded). Some clones in this sample may be carry-over from other donors' samples. Each CDR3 is given with its conserved first and last residue. A D gene is named only where the DNA matches it firmly. The listing skips clone size in some rows; elsewhere it reads once, few, many or a size class.

d_call j_call v_call clone_size cdr3_aa cdr3_nt
. TRBJ2-5 TRBV12-3/TRBV12-4 . CASSPVGRGEETQYF TGTGCCAGCAGCCCAGTGGGGCGCGGTGAAGAGACCCAGTACTTC
TRBD1 TRBJ2-7 TRBV5-6 few CASSFGTGFTYEQYF TGTGCCAGCAGCTTCGGGACAGGGTTTACCTACGAGCAGTACTTC
TRBD2 TRBJ2-1 TRBV7-6 . CASSSPAGGNGREQFF TGTGCCAGCAGCTCCCCAGCGGGAGGGAACGGGCGTGAGCAGTTCTTC
. TRBJ2-7 TRBV28 few CASTSGGKPYEQYF TGTGCCAGCACCTCGGGGGGCAAGCCCTACGAGCAGTACTTC
. TRBJ1-2 TRBV6-1 . CASLLSIPGGSAYGYTF TGTGCCAGCCTCCTTAGTATCCCCGGCGGGTCCGCCTATGGCTACACCTTC
. TRBJ2-5 TRBV11-3 . CASSRRETQYF TGTGCCAGCAGCCGGCGTGAGACCCAGTACTTC
. TRBJ2-4 TRBV9 few CASSVGLDRGEAKNIQYF TGTGCCAGCAGCGTCGGCCTAGATAGAGGGGAGGCCAAAAACATTCAGTACTTC
TRBD1 TRBJ1-1 TRBV12-3/TRBV12-4 . CASSHDGTGSETEAFF TGTGCCAGCAGTCACGACGGGACAGGGAGTGAGACTGAAGCTTTCTTT
. TRBJ2-7 TRBV7-9 few CASSRGRGMGYEQYF TGTGCCAGCAGCCGTGGTCGGGGCATGGGCTACGAGCAGTACTTC
. TRBJ2-1 TRBV7-7 many CASSPTRYNEQFF TGTGCTAGCAGCCCGACGAGGTACAATGAGCAGTTCTTC
TRBD1 TRBJ1-1 TRBV2 few CASPRDRVYGTEAFF TGTGCCAGCCCCCGGGACAGGGTATATGGCACTGAAGCTTTCTTT
TRBD2 TRBJ2-3 TRBV2 . CASSEDGGIEVDTQYF TGTGCCAGCAGTGAAGACGGGGGGATCGAGGTGGATACGCAGTATTTT
. TRBJ2-3 TRBV7-2 many CASSLETEPRNTQYF TGTGCCAGCAGCTTAGAAACGGAGCCTCGAAATACGCAGTATTTT
. TRBJ2-7 TRBV7-8 . CACQGGLESEQYF TGTGCCTGCCAGGGGGGACTCGAATCGGAGCAGTACTTC
. TRBJ2-7 TRBV7-8 many CASSPGPGPGEQYF TGTGCCAGCAGCCCCGGGCCCGGCCCGGGGGAGCAGTACTTC